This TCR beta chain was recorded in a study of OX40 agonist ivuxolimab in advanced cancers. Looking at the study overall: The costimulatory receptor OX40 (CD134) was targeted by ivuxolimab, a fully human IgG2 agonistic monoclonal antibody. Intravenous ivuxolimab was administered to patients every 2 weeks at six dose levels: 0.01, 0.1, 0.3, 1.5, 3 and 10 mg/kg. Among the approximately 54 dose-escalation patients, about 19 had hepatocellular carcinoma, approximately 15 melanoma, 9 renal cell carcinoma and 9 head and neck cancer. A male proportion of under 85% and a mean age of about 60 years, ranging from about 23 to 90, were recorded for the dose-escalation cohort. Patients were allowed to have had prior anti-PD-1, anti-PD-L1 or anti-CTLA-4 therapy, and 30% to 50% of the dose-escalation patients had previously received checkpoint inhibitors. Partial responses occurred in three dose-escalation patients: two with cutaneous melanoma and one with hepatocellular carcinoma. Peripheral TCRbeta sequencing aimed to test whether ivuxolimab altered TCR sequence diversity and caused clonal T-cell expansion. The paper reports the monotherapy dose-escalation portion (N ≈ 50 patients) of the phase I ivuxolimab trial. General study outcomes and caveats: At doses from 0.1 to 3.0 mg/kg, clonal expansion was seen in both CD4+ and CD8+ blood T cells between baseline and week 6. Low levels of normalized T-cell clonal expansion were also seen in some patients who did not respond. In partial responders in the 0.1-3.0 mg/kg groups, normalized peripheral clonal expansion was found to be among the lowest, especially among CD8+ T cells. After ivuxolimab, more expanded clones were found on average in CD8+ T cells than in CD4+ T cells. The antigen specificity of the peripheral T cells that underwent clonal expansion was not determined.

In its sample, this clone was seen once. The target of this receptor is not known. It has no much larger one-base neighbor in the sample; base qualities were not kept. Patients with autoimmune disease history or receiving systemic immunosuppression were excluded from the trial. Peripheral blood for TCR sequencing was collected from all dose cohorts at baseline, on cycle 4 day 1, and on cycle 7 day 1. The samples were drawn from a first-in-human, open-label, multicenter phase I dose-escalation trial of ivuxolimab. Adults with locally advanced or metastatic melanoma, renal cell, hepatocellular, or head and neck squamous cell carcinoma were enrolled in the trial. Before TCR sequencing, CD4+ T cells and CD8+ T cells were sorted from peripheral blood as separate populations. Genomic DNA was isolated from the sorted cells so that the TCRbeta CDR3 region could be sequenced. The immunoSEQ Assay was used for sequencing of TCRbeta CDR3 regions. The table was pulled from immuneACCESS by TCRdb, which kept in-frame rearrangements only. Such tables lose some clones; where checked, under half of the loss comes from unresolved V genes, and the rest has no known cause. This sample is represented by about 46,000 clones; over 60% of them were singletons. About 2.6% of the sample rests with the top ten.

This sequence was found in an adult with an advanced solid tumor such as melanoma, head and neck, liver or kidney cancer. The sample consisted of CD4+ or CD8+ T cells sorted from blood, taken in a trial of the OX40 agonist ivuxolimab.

CDR3 region: CASSSRAGGSYEQYF. The sequenced DNA: TGTGCCAGCAGTTCCCGGGCGGGAGGTTCCTACGAGCAGTACTTC. The receptor chain draws on TRBV28 and TRBJ2-7; TRBD2 lines up with 8 middle nucleotides. V has 4 bases trimmed and J has 1 base trimmed; junction bases matching no gene number 6. The CDR3, cysteine through phenylalanine, is 15 amino acids long. Just CDR3 DNA is preserved here, 45 bases in frame from base 1. According to the germline V gene, CDR1 reads MDHEN and CDR2 reads SYDVKM.